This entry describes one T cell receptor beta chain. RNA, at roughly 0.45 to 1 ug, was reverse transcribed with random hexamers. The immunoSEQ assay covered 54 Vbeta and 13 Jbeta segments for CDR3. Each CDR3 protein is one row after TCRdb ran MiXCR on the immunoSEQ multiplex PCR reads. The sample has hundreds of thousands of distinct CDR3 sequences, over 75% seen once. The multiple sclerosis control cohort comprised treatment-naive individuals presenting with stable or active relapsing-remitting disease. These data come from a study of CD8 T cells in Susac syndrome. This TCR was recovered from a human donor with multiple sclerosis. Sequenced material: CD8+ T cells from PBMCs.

The CDR3 DNA reads as TGTGCCAGCAGCTTAGGACAGAACACTGAAGCTTTCTTT. Encoded protein: CASSLGQNTEAFF. V usage is TRBV7-8 and J usage is TRBJ1-1; D gene ambiguous. The CDR3 length is 13 residues. V dropped 1 base and J dropped 1 base, with 4 bases sitting between them. The germline gives CDR1 SGHVS, CDR2 FQNEAQ.